Following are 25 T cell receptor beta chains from one sample sequenced in a study of blood T cell repertoires in COVID-19. The data were produced by immunoSEQ multiplex PCR, yet TCRdb's version contains in-frame clones alone and is incomplete. The sample lists under 250,000 clones; around nine tenths were seen once. Sequencing was performed on peripheral blood. The receptors originated from a woman aged 60-75 years who had recovered from COVID-19.

The rearrangement links TRBV29-1 to TRBJ1-2; a weak D match, TRBD1 (5 bases). Trimming removed 7 bases from V and 4 bases from J, with 13 bases in between. The CDR3 loop spans 12 amino acids. Germline CDR1 SQVTM, CDR2 ANQGSEA. The CDR3 sequence: CSDLPRGYGYTF. CDR3 DNA: TGCAGCGATCTCCCTAGGGGCTATGGCTACACCTTC.

The chain employs TRBV28 and TRBJ1-4, with D perhaps TRBD1 (5 bases). Germline CDR1 MDHEN, CDR2 SYDVKM. The CDR3 contains 14 residues. The ends were cut back, 2 bases at V and 8 bases at J, with 12 bases in the middle. Here the CDR3 reads CASSLGGGGEKLFF. Here the CDR3 DNA reads TGTGCCAGCAGTTTAGGGGGGGGTGGGGAAAAACTGTTTTTT.

The rearrangement uses TRBV7-2 and TRBJ1-5; D gene ambiguous. The V end lost 5 bases, the J end lost 6 bases, and 11 bases lay between the germline ends. The CDR3 covers 13 residues. Germline CDR1 reads SGHTA; CDR2 reads FQGNSA. CDR3 DNA: TGTGCCAGCAGCCCAATTTACAGTCAGCCCCAGCATTTT. This translates into CASSPIYSQPQHF.

This clone has a single count. CDR3 DNA: TGTGCCAGTAGTATAGGAAGGAGAGGGCGGGACACTGAAGCTTTCTTT. The encoded protein is CASSIGRRGRDTEAFF. J is TRBJ1-1 and V is TRBV19; D gene ambiguous. Looked up from germline, CDR1 is LNHDA and CDR2 is SQIVND (reference sequence). The CDR3 covers 16 residues. Trimming pared 1 base from V and 3 bases from J, leaving 15 bases between.

The V call is TRBV7-2, the J call TRBJ1-4; TRBD1 matches at 7 bases. This CDR3 spans 15 amino acids. Germline V lookup: CDR1 SGHTA, CDR2 FQGNSA. V trimming: 5 bases; J trimming: 0 bases; junction bases outside the gene matches: 3. The CDR3 nucleotides are TGTGCCAGCAGCGTCCAGGGGGCAACTAATGAAAAACTGTTTTTT. Residues: CASSVQGATNEKLFF.

The chain couples TRBV20-1 to TRBJ2-5; D uncertain. Germline V gene lookup returns CDR1 DFQATT and CDR2 SNEGSKA (reference sequence). V gave up 7 bases and J gave up 5 bases, with 11 bases separating them. This CDR3 is built from 11 residues. The CDR3 region is CSGRPRETQYF. The CDR3 nucleotides are TGCAGTGGCCGCCCCCGGGAGACCCAGTACTTC.

This chain connects TRBV29-1 to TRBJ1-3; TRBD1 is a possible D gene (5 bases). Germline assignment: CDR1 SQVTM and CDR2 ANQGSEA. The V and J ends lost 3 bases and 3 bases respectively, with 12 bases between them. This CDR3 is built from 14 residues. This chain's CDR3 is CSVEQGMGGNTIYF. The DNA for the CDR3 is TGCAGCGTTGAGCAGGGAATGGGTGGAAACACCATATATTTT. The full variable domain, rest sourced from reference TRBV29-1 and TRBJ1-3, is SAVISQKPSRDICQRGTSLTIQCQVDSQVTMMFWYRQQPGQSLTLIATANQGSEATYESGFVIDKFPISRPNLTFSTLTVSNMSPEDSSIYLCSVEQGMGGNTIYFGEGSWLTVV.

This clone was seen a few times. In the same sample, other DNA sequences code for this CDR3. The chain joins TRBV11-3 to TRBJ2-7, with 8 bases identical to TRBD2. The CDR3 runs 14 residues. J was trimmed by 4 bases and V by 5 bases; bases with no gene match: 7. In germline, CDR1 is SGHNT, CDR2 YENEEA. This chain's CDR3 is CASSLRGGSYEQYF. The CDR3 bases are TGTGCCAGCAGCCTACGGGGGGGGTCTTACGAGCAGTACTTC.

This chain uses TRBV6-5 with TRBJ1-6; 7 bases align to TRBD1. In germline, CDR1 is MNHEY, CDR2 SVGAGI. Trimming removed 0 bases from V and 6 bases from J; junction bases left unmatched: 5. The length of the CDR3 is 16 residues. The CDR3, as DNA: TGTGCCAGCAGTTACTCGAGAGGGGGCCGTAATTCACCCCTCCACTTT. It translates to CASSYSRGGRNSPLHF.

This chain connects TRBV4-1 to TRBJ1-2, with D perhaps matching TRBD1 (5 bases). The CDR3 sequence is 14 residues long. Per the germline V gene, CDR1 is MGHRA and CDR2 is YSYEKL. The V end was cut by 0 bases, the J end by 2 bases, with 7 bases between. CDR3 sequence: CASSQDRGNYGYTF. The CDR3 coding sequence is TGCGCCAGCAGCCAAGATCGGGGGAACTATGGCTACACCTTC.

The chain is built from TRBV11-3 and TRBJ1-1, with D perhaps matching TRBD1 (6 bases). The CDR3 spans 13 residues. Per germline, CDR1 SGHNT and CDR2 YENEEA. The CDR3 here is CASRGSMNTEAFF. The CDR3 bases are TGTGCTTCAAGGGGGTCCATGAACACTGAAGCTTTCTTT.

V is TRBV6-6 and J is TRBJ1-5; 7 bases map to TRBD1. With 5 bases clipped from V and 6 bases from J, the junction kept 7 bases outside the gene matches. The CDR3 runs to 14 residues. Germline-derived CDR1 and CDR2 are MNHNY and SVGAGI (reference sequence). This CDR3 reads CASSLTGEGQPQHF. CDR3 sequence (DNA): TGTGCCAGCAGTCTTACAGGGGAAGGTCAGCCCCAGCATTTT.

The chain combines TRBV7-9 with TRBJ1-1; no clear D. Looked up from germline, CDR1 is SEHNR and CDR2 is FQNEAQ (reference sequence). The CDR3 loop spans 15 amino acids. The CDR3 DNA follows: TGTGCTTACCTACGGTACGAGGGCGTTAACACTGAAGCTTTCTTT. Translation gives CAYLRYEGVNTEAFF.

V is TRBV11-2 and J is TRBJ1-5; possibly TRBD1 for D (6 bases). V was clipped by 2 bases and J by 4 bases, with 12 bases between them. The CDR3 spans 15 residues. Germline V gene sequence: CDR1 SGHAT, CDR2 FQNNGV. CDR3 DNA: TGTGCCAGCAGCTTATCGGGACAAACAAATCAGCCCCAGCATTTT. Residues: CASSLSGQTNQPQHF.

V usage is TRBV12-5 and J usage is TRBJ2-1; possibly TRBD2 for D (6 bases). Trimming took 7 bases from V and 3 from J, leaving 16 bases between them. Germline values: CDR1 LGHNT, CDR2 FRNRAP. The CDR3 is made up of 15 amino acids. CDR3 DNA: TGTGCTAGTGCCCTGGGCGGGGCCTTCTACAATGAGCAGTTCTTC. Its translation: CASALGGAFYNEQFF.

The chain uses TRBV5-6 and TRBJ2-7; 9 bases are shared with TRBD1. CDR3 length: 17 amino acids. V was pared by 0 bases and J by 2 bases, with 9 bases of the junction left unmatched. The germline V gene encodes CDR1 SGHDT and CDR2 YYEEEE. The CDR3 DNA reads TGTGCCAGCAGCTTGGGCCGGGACAGGGCCTTCACCTACGAGCAGTACTTC. It codes for CASSLGRDRAFTYEQYF.

This clone was picked up one time. This chain's CDR3 is CASSAPSLGTGYQPQHF. DNA for the CDR3: TGTGCCAGCAGTGCCCCATCCCTCGGGACAGGGTATCAGCCCCAGCATTTT. The chain couples TRBV6-1 to TRBJ1-5; 9 nucleotides match TRBD1. The CDR3 sequence is 17 residues long. CDR1 is MNHNS and CDR2 is SASEGT in the germline V gene. The V segment lost 4 bases and the J segment 5 bases; nucleotides outside the gene matches: 12.

V gene TRBV18 combines with J gene TRBJ2-3; D ambiguous. This CDR3 region has 19 residues. The germline CDR1 and CDR2 sequences are KGHSH and LQKENI. Deletions cut 3 bases from V and 0 bases from J, with 22 bases between. The CDR3 coding sequence is TGTGCCAGCTCACCTCAATTACCGCGTGGTTTTACTAGCACAGATACGCAGTATTTT. Translated, it gives CASSPQLPRGFTSTDTQYF.

This chain joins TRBV3-1 (or the pseudogene TRBV3-2) and TRBJ2-7; 9 bases line up with TRBD1. Germline trimming cut 4 bases from V and 0 bases from J; bases unmatched to any gene: 7. CDR1 and CDR2 (germline): LGHDT, YNNKEL (reference sequence). This CDR3 has 16 residues. The CDR3 region is CASSRVGTGSSYEQYF. The CDR3 DNA is TGTGCCAGCAGCCGGGTCGGGACAGGGAGCTCCTACGAGCAGTACTTC.

V usage is TRBV6-5 and J usage is TRBJ2-1; maybe TRBD1 (6 bases). From germline, CDR1 is MNHEY and CDR2 SVGAGI. V shed 6 bases and J shed 6 bases, with 18 bases lying between them. The CDR3 consists of 15 residues. CDR3 residues: CASRDILDRTNEQFF. The CDR3 DNA follows: TGTGCCAGCAGAGATATTTTAGACAGGACCAATGAGCAGTTCTTC.

The chain combines TRBV10-3 with TRBJ1-5; D might be TRBD1 (5 bases). The CDR3 runs to 14 residues. In germline, CDR1 is ENHRY, CDR2 SYGVKD. The V end was cut by 4 bases, the J end by 0 bases, with 7 bases between. CDR3 sequence reads: CAISGGDSNQPQHF. The CDR3 DNA reads TGTGCCATCAGTGGGGGGGATAGCAATCAGCCCCAGCATTTT.

V gene TRBV16 combines with J gene TRBJ2-5, with 8 bases fitting TRBD2. The CDR3 is 16 amino acids. Trimming cost V 0 bases and J 5 bases; bases outside gene matches: 8. Germline loops: CDR1 KGHSY, CDR2 FQNENV. CDR3 sequence reads: CASSQSPGLGEETQYF. The CDR3 nucleotides are TGTGCCAGCAGCCAATCCCCGGGACTAGGGGAGGAGACCCAGTACTTC.

This chain links TRBV7-3 with TRBJ2-1; 10 bases are shared with TRBD1. The length of the CDR3 is 16 residues. Trimming at V came to 4 bases and at J to 7 bases, leaving 10 bases not matched to a gene. CDR1 and CDR2 from the germline V gene are SGHTA and FQGTGA. CDR3 sequence: CASSSGTGVKWNEQFF. The CDR3 region has the DNA TGTGCCAGCAGCTCCGGGACAGGGGTAAAGTGGAATGAGCAGTTCTTC.

This chain links TRBV19 with TRBJ1-4; 7 nucleotides match TRBD1. The CDR3 spans 16 residues. V lost 6 bases and J lost 4; bases outside the gene matches: 11. From germline, CDR1 is LNHDA and CDR2 SQIVND (reference sequence). As DNA, the CDR3 is TGTGCCAGTAGGCGACAGGGATCGTCCCTTAATGAAAAACTGTTTTTT. This encodes CASRRQGSSLNEKLFF.

The rearrangement uses TRBV7-3 and TRBJ2-1; 8 nucleotides match TRBD2. V was clipped by 4 bases and J by 7 bases; unmatched bases: 9. This CDR3 spans 15 amino acids. Germline V lookup: CDR1 SGHTA, CDR2 FQGTGA. The CDR3 reads CASSWASGFSNEQFF. In DNA, the CDR3 is TGTGCCAGCAGCTGGGCTAGCGGGTTTAGTAATGAGCAGTTCTTC.